This TCR beta chain was obtained from a study of cytomegalovirus exposure and HLA in healthy donors. PCR employed 60 Vbeta and 13 Jbeta primers. Some clones are missing from TCRdb's copy, which holds only in-frame ones; the method was immunoSEQ multiplex PCR. The profile shows 110,000 to 150,000 clones, just over 70% of them singletons. General observations from the study: About 87% or about 30% of the time was how often most TCR beta V segments were productive, according to an earlier analysis. A later analysis reportedly identified an Asian-associated ancestry cluster as carrying fewer N-insertions than the 666-donor mean.

CDR3 length: 15 residues. Per germline, CDR1 MNHNS and CDR2 SASEGT. Trimming took 2 bases from V and 5 from J, leaving 12 bases between them. Notes on this clone: Its antigen is undetermined.

J is TRBJ2-2 and V is TRBV6-1, with D possibly matching TRBD1 (6 bases). The receptor's source is a woman aged 25 to 39 in good health and CMV-seronegative. The sample comprised PBMCs. This chain's CDR3 is CASSERPGVTGELFF. DNA of the CDR3: TGTGCCAGCAGTGAACGTCCAGGGGTTACCGGGGAGCTGTTTTTT.